This is a list of T cell receptor beta chains from one sample in a study of shared clonotypes between healthy human individuals. Here immunoSEQ multiplex PCR was the method, and the copy in TCRdb shows in-frame clones only, minus some. This sample has over a million clones, with 95% to 97% found just once. Sequencing was carried out using naive CD4+ T cells sorted from blood. The receptors derive from a man younger than 40 in good health. CDR3s include the opening cysteine and the closing phenylalanine or tryptophan. A D gene is named only where the DNA matches it firmly. Only part of the rows carry a size: once, few, many, or a class if the clone is expanded.

NA	TRBD1	TRBJ2-7	TRBV2	14	CASSETGASYEQYF	TGTGCCAGCAGTGAGACAGGGGCCTCCTACGAGCAGTACTTC
NA	NA	TRBJ1-2	TRBV10-1	13	CASSETRNYGYTF	TGCGCCAGCAGTGAGACCAGAAACTATGGCTACACCTTC
NA	NA	TRBJ2-1	TRBV21-1	13	CASSKIPGWEQFF	TGTGCCAGCAGCAAAATTCCGGGGTGGGAGCAGTTCTTC
once	NA	TRBJ1-2	TRBV5-1	15	CASSLFQGSPGGYTF	TGCGCCAGCAGCTTGTTTCAGGGGAGCCCAGGCGGCTACACCTTC
NA	TRBD1	TRBJ2-1	TRBV6-6	16	CASSLRTGSSYNEQFF	TGTGCCAGCAGTCTTAGGACAGGGAGCTCCTACAATGAGCAGTTCTTC
NA	TRBD2	TRBJ2-5	TRBV9	17	CASSVGLAGGYQETQYF	TGTGCCAGCAGCGTAGGTCTAGCGGGGGGGTACCAAGAGACCCAGTACTTC
NA	NA	TRBJ1-2	TRBV28	13	CASSLVGRWGYTF	TGTGCCAGCAGTTTGGTGGGGAGGTGGGGCTACACCTTC
NA	NA	TRBJ2-3	TRBV19	13	CASSMGVTDTQYF	TGTGCCAGTAGTATGGGGGTAACAGATACGCAGTATTTT
once	NA	TRBJ2-7	TRBV28	15	CASSPRGVWDNEQYF	TGTGCCAGCAGCCCCAGGGGGGTGTGGGACAACGAGCAGTACTTC
NA	TRBD1	TRBJ2-2	TRBV5-6	16	CASSSTRTGPTGELFF	TGTGCCAGCAGCTCTACTAGGACAGGCCCTACCGGGGAGCTGTTTTTT
NA	NA	TRBJ2-6	TRBV11-3	15	CASSPQSSGANVLTF	TGTGCCAGCAGCCCTCAAAGCTCTGGGGCCAACGTCCTGACTTTC
NA	TRBD1	TRBJ1-5	TRBV28	18	CASSRQGGRHSSNQPQHF	TGTGCCAGCAGCCGTCAGGGGGGCCGTCATTCGAGCAATCAGCCCCAGCATTTT
NA	NA	TRBJ2-7	TRBV11-2	14	CASSLEGPFYEQYF	TGTGCCAGCAGCTTAGAAGGTCCCTTCTACGAGCAGTACTTC
NA	NA	TRBJ2-2	TRBV11-2	16	CASSLLKLAWTGELFF	TGTGCCAGCAGCCTACTCAAGCTAGCGTGGACAGGGGAGCTGTTTTTT
NA	NA	TRBJ1-1	TRBV6-6	14	CASSYSRGNTEAFF	TGTGCCAGCAGTTACTCTCGGGGCAACACTGAAGCTTTCTTT
NA	TRBD1	TRBJ1-5	TRBV5-6	16	CASSSYGTGAHRPQHF	TGTGCCAGCAGCTCGTACGGGACAGGGGCTCATCGGCCCCAGCATTTT
NA	TRBD2	TRBJ2-3	TRBV19	16	CASSRWLAGGTDTQYF	TGTGCCAGTAGTCGGTGGCTAGCGGGAGGCACAGATACGCAGTATTTT
NA	TRBD1	TRBJ2-7	TRBV4-3	14	CASSQRTGSYEQYF	TGCGCCAGCAGCCAACGGACAGGGTCCTACGAGCAGTACTTC
few	NA	TRBJ2-1	TRBV7-2	15	CASSLAGSSYNEQFF	TGTGCCAGCAGCTTAGCGGGAAGCTCCTACAATGAGCAGTTCTTC
NA	NA	TRBJ2-1	TRBV2	16	CASSEYMTRGGHEQFF	TGTGCCAGCAGTGAATATATGACTAGGGGGGGGCATGAGCAGTTCTTC
NA	TRBD1	TRBJ2-1	TRBV27	13	CASSSGQVSEQFF	TGTGCCAGCAGTTCGGGACAGGTATCTGAGCAGTTCTTC
NA	TRBD1	TRBJ2-2	TRBV7-3	15	CASSSGTGAVGELFF	TGTGCCAGCAGCTCCGGGACAGGGGCGGTCGGGGAGCTGTTTTTT
NA	TRBD1	TRBJ2-7	TRBV19	15	CASSSQDRATYEQYF	TGTGCCAGTAGTTCCCAGGACAGGGCCACCTACGAGCAGTACTTC
NA	NA	TRBJ2-7	TRBV30	12	CAWSAQNYEQYF	TGTGCCTGGAGTGCCCAGAACTACGAGCAGTACTTC
NA	TRBD1	TRBJ1-5	TRBV7-9	16	CASSPGTGASNQPQHF	TGTGCCAGCAGCCCCGGGACAGGGGCTAGCAATCAGCCCCAGCATTTT
NA	TRBD1	TRBJ2-5	TRBV18	14	CASSPTGGEETQYF	TGTGCCAGCTCACCTACAGGGGGTGAGGAGACCCAGTACTTC
NA	NA	TRBJ2-7	TRBV19	15	CASSMVAGDAYEQYF	TGTGCCAGTAGTATGGTGGCAGGGGACGCCTACGAGCAGTACTTC
NA	TRBD1	TRBJ2-1	TRBV18	17	CASSPLQTGTGGGEQFF	TGTGCCAGCTCACCCCTACAAACCGGGACAGGGGGAGGGGAGCAGTTCTTC
NA	NA	TRBJ1-2	TRBV5-5	16	CASSLVGGRTEYGYTF	TGTGCCAGCAGCTTGGTCGGGGGGCGCACCGAATATGGCTACACCTTC
NA	NA	TRBJ1-1	TRBV11-2	15	CASSFKRGANTEAFF	TGTGCCAGCAGCTTCAAGAGGGGCGCGAACACTGAAGCTTTCTTT
NA	NA	TRBJ2-2	TRBV19	15	CASSIRQGGTGELFF	TGTGCCAGTAGTATTCGACAGGGAGGCACCGGGGAGCTGTTTTTT
NA	NA	TRBJ1-1	TRBV7-2	14	CASSSRGGNTEAFF	TGTGCCAGCAGCTCCCGCGGGGGGAACACTGAAGCTTTCTTT
NA	TRBD1	TRBJ1-2	TRBV10-1	13	CASSRDRDYGYTF	TGCGCCAGCAGCCGGGACAGGGATTATGGCTACACCTTC
NA	NA	TRBJ2-1	TRBV14	16	CASSQEFARADNEQFF	TGTGCCAGCAGCCAAGAGTTTGCGCGGGCCGACAATGAGCAGTTCTTC
NA	TRBD2	TRBJ2-1	TRBV2	15	CASRPGLAGINEQFF	TGTGCCAGCAGGCCGGGACTAGCGGGAATCAATGAGCAGTTCTTC
NA	NA	TRBJ1-1	TRBV15	17	CATSRDHLGSTNTEAFF	TGTGCCACCAGCAGAGATCACTTGGGTTCGACGAACACTGAAGCTTTCTTT
NA	NA	TRBJ1-1	TRBV10-3	14	CAISEIEGSAEAFF	TGTGCCATCAGTGAAATTGAGGGAAGCGCTGAAGCTTTCTTT
once	TRBD1	TRBJ2-2	TRBV28	18	CASSSQLPRDRVAGELFF	TGTGCCAGCAGTTCCCAGCTCCCCCGGGACAGGGTCGCCGGGGAGCTGTTTTTT
NA	NA	TRBJ2-5	TRBV5-5	13	CASTRDSRETQYF	TGTGCCAGCACCCGGGACTCCAGAGAGACCCAGTACTTC
NA	NA	TRBJ1-1	TRBV6-4	13	CASSKGWGTQAFF	TGTGCCAGCAGTAAGGGGTGGGGGACTCAAGCTTTCTTT
NA	TRBD1	TRBJ2-1	TRBV6-1	13	CAGGQTGVHEQFF	TGTGCCGGAGGACAGACAGGGGTGCATGAGCAGTTCTTC
NA	NA	TRBJ2-1	TRBV5-4	14	CASSLMGLLNEQFF	TGTGCCAGCAGCTTGATGGGACTTCTCAATGAGCAGTTCTTC
once	TRBD1	TRBJ2-7	TRBV5-5	16	CASSLDRGSPYYEQYF	TGTGCCAGCAGCTTGGACAGGGGCTCCCCCTACTACGAGCAGTACTTC
NA	NA	TRBJ2-2	TRBV11-2	15	CASSLQGGVDGELFF	TGTGCCAGCAGCTTGCAGGGGGGAGTAGACGGGGAGCTGTTTTTT
NA	TRBD1	TRBJ2-7	TRBV28	17	CASNFARTGTGSYEQYF	TGTGCCAGCAATTTCGCCCGTACCGGGACAGGGTCCTACGAGCAGTACTTC
NA	TRBD1	TRBJ1-2	TRBV7-2	14	CASSRPDRGSGYTF	TGTGCCAGCAGCCGCCCGGACAGGGGCTCTGGCTACACCTTC
NA	NA	TRBJ2-1	TRBV10-3	11	CAILRYNEQFF	TGTGCCATCTTAAGGTACAATGAGCAGTTCTTC
NA	NA	TRBJ1-4	TRBV14	13	CASSQEIYEKLFF	TGTGCCAGCAGCCAAGAAATCTACGAAAAACTGTTTTTT
NA	NA	TRBJ2-1	TRBV4-3	15	CASSQDRLESNEQFF	TGCGCCAGCAGCCAAGATCGGCTAGAAAGCAATGAGCAGTTCTTC
NA	NA	TRBJ1-3	TRBV28	13	CASSSLSGNTIYF	TGTGCCAGCAGTTCCCTCTCTGGAAACACCATATATTTT
NA	TRBD1	TRBJ2-7	TRBV7-9	14	CASSATDRAYEQYF	TGTGCCAGCAGCGCAACGGACAGGGCCTACGAGCAGTACTTC
NA	NA	TRBJ1-2	TRBV13	12	CASSRGNYGYTF	TGTGCCAGCAGCCGGGGAAACTATGGCTACACCTTC
NA	NA	TRBJ2-7	TRBV7-1	13	CASSLGRTYEQYF	TGTGCCAGCAGCTTGGGCAGAACCTACGAGCAGTACTTC